One sample yielded the 10 T cell receptor beta chains listed below, sequenced in a study of T-cell reconstitution after alpha-beta-depleted transplantation in children. As it was prepared, the TCRbeta library received unique molecular identifiers. TCRdb analysed the PCR reads with MiXCR anew, one entry per CDR3 protein. The sample contains about 340,000 distinct CDR3 sequences, around 10% of which appear only once. The sample was PBMCs from the stem cell graft donor, taken from the stem cell graft. These receptors came from a human donor who donated a stem cell graft to a child with acute lymphoblastic leukemia.

Concerning this clonotype itself: A read error may account for a junction end that differs from germline. J is TRBJ1-6 and V is TRBV20-1; no reliable D call. This CDR3 comprises 16 residues. Per the germline V gene, CDR1 is DFQATT and CDR2 is SNEGSKA (reference sequence). The DNA for the CDR3 is TGCTGTGCTAGAGGGCCGAGGAGCTCCTATAATTCACCCCTCCACTTT. It specifies CCARGPRSSYNSPLHF.

This clonotype was detected only a few times. The V gene is TRBV7-9, the J gene TRBJ1-1, with TRBD1 matching 11 bases. J was trimmed by 4 bases and V by 1 base; bases with no gene match: 5. The CDR3 loop spans 16 amino acids. Per the germline V gene, CDR1 is SEHNR and CDR2 is FQNEAQ (reference sequence). Here the CDR3 DNA reads TGTGCCAGCAGCTTAGGGACAGGGGGCGAGGCCACTGAAGCTTTCTTT. Translation gives CASSLGTGGEATEAFF.

This clonotype was counted only a few times. The rearrangement uses TRBV18 and TRBJ1-1, with D tentatively TRBD1 (5 bases). The CDR3 consists of 13 residues. Trimming removed 5 bases at V and 2 bases at J, with 9 bases between. Per the germline V gene, CDR1 is KGHSH and CDR2 is LQKENI. The CDR3 DNA reads as TGTGCCAGCTCAACCGACAGAAACACTGAAGCTTTCTTT. Amino acids: CASSTDRNTEAFF.

This clonotype was seen more than once but under ten times. This chain connects TRBV11-2 to TRBJ2-6; maybe TRBD1 (6 bases). With 5 bases removed from V and 0 bases from J, the gap between germline ends came to 17 bases. Germline CDR1 reads SGHAT; CDR2 reads FQNNGV. CDR3 length equals 18 residues. In DNA form, the CDR3 reads TGTGCCAGCAGCCCATTCTGGGACACACTCTCTGGGGCCAACGTCCTGACTTTC. Translating gives CASSPFWDTLSGANVLTF.

This clonotype was seen a few times. The chain combines TRBV9 with TRBJ2-7; the D is unclear. This CDR3 has 14 residues. V was cut by 0 bases and J by 5 bases, with 12 bases left in between. Germline CDR1 is SGDLS and CDR2 is YYNGEE. CDR3 in amino acids: CASSVATDVHEQYF. In DNA, the CDR3 is TGTGCCAGCAGCGTAGCTACAGATGTCCACGAGCAGTACTTC.

The chain has TRBV24-1 and TRBJ2-5, with a possible D match to TRBD2 (6 bases). Germline V gene lookup returns CDR1 KGHDR and CDR2 SFDVKD. The CDR3 has 13 residues. Deletions cut 6 bases from V and 3 bases from J, with 10 bases between. CDR3 bases: TGTGCCACCAGTACGGGAGAGGAAGAGACCCAGTACTTC. Protein product: CATSTGEEETQYF.

This clonotype occurred a few times. The chain uses TRBV25-1 and TRBJ1-2; TRBD1 is a possible D gene (5 bases). The germline V and J ends were trimmed by 3 bases and 0 bases, with 14 bases remaining between them. The CDR3 is made up of 16 amino acids. Germline CDR1 reads MGHDK; CDR2 reads SYGVNS. CDR3 DNA: TGTGCCAGCAGTGAGACAGTACATACAGCTAACTATGGCTACACCTTC. Amino acid sequence: CASSETVHTANYGYTF.

V and J are TRBV9 and TRBJ2-7, with D possibly TRBD1 on 6 matching bases. Germline-derived CDR1 and CDR2 are SGDLS and YYNGEE. The CDR3 loop spans 15 amino acids. The V end was cut by 2 bases, the J end by 6 bases, with 18 bases between. CDR3 sequence (DNA): TGTGCCAGCAGCGTCGGGGACAACGCCCTCCGCGAGCAGTACTTC. Translated: CASSVGDNALREQYF.

On this clonotype: With a much larger clone just one base away, this may be a read error. This chain joins TRBV29-1 and TRBJ2-7; 11 bases map to TRBD2. CDR3 length equals 13 residues. Germline CDR1 is SQVTM and CDR2 is ANQGSEA. The V and J ends lost 6 bases and 8 bases, in that order; junction bases with no gene match: 9. The CDR3 sequence: CSVIAGGTYKQYF. The CDR3 region has the DNA TGCAGCGTCATAGCGGGAGGGACATACAAGCAGTACTTC.

V is TRBV7-9 and J is TRBJ2-6; a weak D match, TRBD2 (6 bases). Germline V gene lookup returns CDR1 SEHNR and CDR2 FQNEAQ (reference sequence). CDR3 length: 17 residues. V was pared by 5 bases and J by 2 bases, with 16 bases between. In DNA, the CDR3 is TGTGCCAGCAGCCTCACACCCGGGACTCCTGGGGCCAACGTCCTGACTTTC. Translated, it gives CASSLTPGTPGANVLTF.